The rows below give T cell receptor beta chains drawn from one sample of a study of blood T cell repertoires in COVID-19. Libraries were prepared by immunoSEQ multiplex PCR; TCRdb keeps only in-frame clonotypes and omits some of them. The sample contains 150,000 to 190,000 clones, about four fifths of which appear only once. Sequencing was carried out using peripheral blood. These receptors all stem from a woman over 75 with acute or convalescent COVID-19. Both conserved end residues are part of each CDR3. D genes are given only for firm matches. Clone size is not always given. Where it is, it says once, few, many or a class for expanded clones.

>-|TRBV5-6|-|TRBJ2-1
TGTGCCAGCAGCCCGCGGTTGTCCAGCCACAATGAGCAGTTCTTC
CASSPRLSSHNEQFF
>TRBD1|TRBV24-1|-|TRBJ2-2
TGTGCCACCAGTGATTCGAGACAGGGTCTAAGGGAGCTGTTTTTT
CATSDSRQGLRELFF
>-|TRBV7-2|once|TRBJ2-5
TGTGCCAGCAGCTCGGCAGGGTATTGGGAGACCCAGTACTTC
CASSSAGYWETQYF
>-|TRBV7-2|-|TRBJ2-3
TGTGCCAGCAGCTTAGAAGCGAGCGGCACAGATACGCAGTATTTT
CASSLEASGTDTQYF
>-|TRBV5-6|-|TRBJ2-1
TGTGCCAGCAGCCCCCCGGGGCGGGGAGCTACTGGTGAGCAGTTCTTC
CASSPPGRGATGEQFF
>TRBD1|TRBV7-9|-|TRBJ1-4
TGTGCCAGCAGCTTAAAGGGACAGGGGGCACTAAATGAAAAACTGTTTTTT
CASSLKGQGALNEKLFF
>-|TRBV7-2|few|TRBJ1-5
TGTGCCAGCAGCCTGGGACTCAACCAGCCCCAGCATTTT
CASSLGLNQPQHF
>-|TRBV27|-|TRBJ1-6
TGTGCCAGCAGTTCGACAGATCATAATTCACCCCTCCACTTT
CASSSTDHNSPLHF
>TRBD1|TRBV14|-|TRBJ1-2
TGTGCCAGCAGCCTGATTACCGGGACAGGCTATGGCTACACCTTC
CASSLITGTGYGYTF
>-|TRBV6-5|-|TRBJ1-2
TGTGCCAGCAGTTACTCCTTCGGGGATCGGGGCTACACCTTC
CASSYSFGDRGYTF
>-|TRBV19|once|TRBJ1-5
TGTGCCAGTAGTGAACGGACAAATAGCAATCAGCCCCAGCATTTT
CASSERTNSNQPQHF
>TRBD1|TRBV5-5|-|TRBJ1-6
TGTGCCAGCAGCTTGCGAGACAGGGGTAATTCACCCCTCCACTTT
CASSLRDRGNSPLHF
>-|TRBV19|-|TRBJ1-6
TGTGCCAGTAGTCAAAACATCCCACCCCTCCACTTT
CASSQNIPPLHF
>-|TRBV18|-|TRBJ1-6
TGTGCCAGCTCACCCGCCGGGACAAATAATTCACCCCTCCACTTT
CASSPAGTNNSPLHF
>-|TRBV4-2|-|TRBJ1-6
TGTGCCAGCAGCCAAGGTTGGCTGGAGTCTAATAATTCACCCCTCCACTTT
CASSQGWLESNNSPLHF
>TRBD2|TRBV19|few|TRBJ2-1
TGTGCCACAGTAGCGGGGATCTGGGGTGAGCAGTTCTTC
CATVAGIWGEQFF
>TRBD2|TRBV29-1|-|TRBJ2-1
TGCAGCGTTGAGCGGACTAGCGGCACTGGTGAGCAGTTCTTC
CSVERTSGTGEQFF
>-|TRBV29-1|-|TRBJ2-3
TGCAGCGTTGAGAGAGCGAGCGCAGATACGCAGTATTTT
CSVERASADTQYF
>-|TRBV3-1/TRBV3-2|few|TRBJ2-2
TGTGCCAGCAGCCACCGGTCGAACACCGGGGAGCTGTTTTTT
CASSHRSNTGELFF
>TRBD1|TRBV5-6|-|TRBJ1-5
TGTGCCAGCAGCTTAACGTGGCCAGGGGGAAATCAGCCCCAGCATTTT
CASSLTWPGGNQPQHF
>-|TRBV27|-|TRBJ2-6
TGTGCCAGCAGTTTCTTCTCTGGGGCCAACGTCCTGACTTTC
CASSFFSGANVLTF